The rows below give T cell receptor beta chains drawn from one sample of a study of blood T cell repertoires in COVID-19. Clones were sequenced by immunoSEQ multiplex PCR, and TCRdb holds only the in-frame ones, with some missing. The sample carries about 130,000 clones, 70% to 90% recorded once. Source material: peripheral blood. These receptors all stem from a woman aged 45-65 years who had recovered from COVID-19. Each CDR3 is given with its conserved first and last residue. A D gene is named only where the DNA matches it firmly.

V: TRBV7-8; length: 15; D: -; CDR3: CASSLEGQGFPEQYF
V: TRBV19; length: 14; D: TRBD1; CDR3: CASSIWDRGNEQFF
V: TRBV7-2; length: 17; D: -; CDR3: CASSLELGSRISYEQYF
V: TRBV24-1; length: 15; D: TRBD1; CDR3: CATSSGTGGRYGYTF
V: TRBV5-1; length: 14; D: -; CDR3: CASSFADSRYGYTF
V: TRBV9; length: 13; D: -; CDR3: CASSPDLEQPQHF
V: TRBV7-2; length: 15; D: TRBD2; CDR3: CASSLMGGEQETQYF
V: TRBV6-6; length: 14; D: -; CDR3: CASHNEGGVDEQYF
V: TRBV7-9; length: 18; D: TRBD2; CDR3: CASSPSGLAGGPYNEQFF
V: TRBV5-5; length: 14; D: -; CDR3: CASSLGGVNEKLFF
V: TRBV6-6; length: 14; D: TRBD2; CDR3: CASSVGREFYEQYF
V: TRBV9; length: 15; D: -; CDR3: CASSVVGTSNTEAFF
V: TRBV18; length: 16; D: TRBD1; CDR3: CASSRYSPGQGYGYTF
V: TRBV6-5; length: 15; D: TRBD2; CDR3: CASSWGLAGEHEQFF
V: TRBV2; length: 16; D: TRBD1; CDR3: CASCRDSSVGSYGYTF
V: TRBV5-1; length: 14; D: TRBD1; CDR3: CASSRTGGTGELFF
V: TRBV2; length: 12; D: -; CDR3: CASTQKYEKLFF
V: TRBV5-4; length: 15; D: TRBD2; CDR3: CASSRGTSGLHEQYF
V: TRBV6-5; length: 15; D: -; CDR3: CASSYTGAGTGELFF
V: TRBV14; length: 14; D: -; CDR3: CASSQNRGYSGYTF
V: TRBV27; length: 17; D: -; CDR3: CASSPSPPWSGNTEAFF
V: TRBV7-2; length: 14; D: -; CDR3: CASKRFSGSYEQYF
V: TRBV6-6; length: 16; D: -; CDR3: CASSYPSGHPYNEQFF
V: TRBV7-2; length: 14; D: -; CDR3: CASSSDSRNYGYTF
V: TRBV9; length: 13; D: -; CDR3: CASSVDPSFEQYF
V: TRBV14; length: 14; D: -; CDR3: CASSQGRQDLGYTF
V: TRBV27; length: 13; D: -; CDR3: CASSLTYNQPQHF
V: TRBV12-5; length: 15; D: -; CDR3: CASGWDTGSYTEAFF
V: TRBV6-5; length: 14; D: -; CDR3: CASSYREGYYGYTF
V: TRBV4-2; length: 14; D: -; CDR3: CASSQGLGGQPQHF
V: TRBV7-9; length: 15; D: TRBD1; CDR3: CASSTGQGRNSPLHF
V: TRBV1; length: 14; D: -; CDR3: CTTSHQGRRNTIYF
V: TRBV20-1; length: 11; D: -; CDR3: CSADLRETQYF
V: TRBV12-5; length: 13; D: -; CDR3: CASLGSSAPEQYF
V: TRBV10-3; length: 14; D: -; CDR3: CAISYSLATDTQYF
V: TRBV28; length: 15; D: TRBD1; CDR3: CASSWQGADNYGYTF
V: TRBV6-1; length: 19; D: TRBD1; CDR3: CASSAYKRGQGRFTDTQYF
V: TRBV30; length: 14; D: -; CDR3: CAWRGFREISGYTF
V: TRBV7-9; length: 15; D: -; CDR3: CASSLEAGSNYGYTF
V: TRBV5-5; length: 16; D: -; CDR3: CASVAGEASYNSPLHF
V: TRBV24-1; length: 15; D: -; CDR3: CATSDQGHSNQPQHF
V: TRBV4-1; length: 16; D: -; CDR3: CASSQDHGFGNQPQHF
V: TRBV4-3; length: 16; D: TRBD2; CDR3: CASSQRGGSLAETQYF
V: TRBV6-5; length: 15; D: -; CDR3: CASSYSRQGFAEAFF
V: TRBV4-1; length: 15; D: TRBD1; CDR3: CASRRTSGQGYGYTF
V: TRBV30; length: 14; D: -; CDR3: CAWAESGSNQPQHF
V: TRBV7-6; length: 18; D: TRBD2; CDR3: CASSLYASGSGSTDTQYF
V: TRBV7-9; length: 18; D: TRBD1; CDR3: CASSFRGQGTTGANVLTF
V: TRBV7-6; length: 16; D: -; CDR3: CASTPQNLGGGTEAFF
V: TRBV5-4; length: 13; D: -; CDR3: CASSQGWADTQYF
V: TRBV7-9; length: 15; D: -; CDR3: CASSLDGNRAQPQHF
V: TRBV6-5; length: 14; D: -; CDR3: CASRVGGPNTEAFF
V: TRBV2; length: 13; D: -; CDR3: CASRWGADYEQYF
V: TRBV2; length: 16; D: TRBD2; CDR3: CASSEPLAVNTDTQYF
V: TRBV6-5; length: 15; D: -; CDR3: CASSHNRDISYEQYF
V: TRBV18; length: 16; D: -; CDR3: CASSPPGLSPNTEAFF
V: TRBV6-5; length: 15; D: TRBD1; CDR3: CASRFDRGPSYEQYF
V: TRBV12-5; length: 18; D: -; CDR3: CASGLVRGRPSSYNEQFF
V: TRBV6-5; length: 15; D: TRBD1; CDR3: CASSPTGSSLQPQHF